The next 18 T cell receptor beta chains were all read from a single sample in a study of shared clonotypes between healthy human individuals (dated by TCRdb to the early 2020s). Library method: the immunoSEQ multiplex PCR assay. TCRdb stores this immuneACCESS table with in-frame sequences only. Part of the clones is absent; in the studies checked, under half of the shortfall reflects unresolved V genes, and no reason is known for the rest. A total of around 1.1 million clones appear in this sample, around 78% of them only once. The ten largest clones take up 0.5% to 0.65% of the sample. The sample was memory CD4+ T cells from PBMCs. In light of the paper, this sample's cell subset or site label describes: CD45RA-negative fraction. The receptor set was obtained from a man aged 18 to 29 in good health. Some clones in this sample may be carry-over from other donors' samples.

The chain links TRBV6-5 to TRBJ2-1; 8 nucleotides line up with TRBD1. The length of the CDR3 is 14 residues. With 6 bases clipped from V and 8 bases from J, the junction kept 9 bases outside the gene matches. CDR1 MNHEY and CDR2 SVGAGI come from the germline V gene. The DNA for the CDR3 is TGTGCCAGCAGCTGGGACAGGCGAGTCGATGAGCAGTTCTTC. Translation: CASSWDRRVDEQFF.

The DNA for the CDR3 is TGTGCCAGCAGCTTAGCTGGCGGACAGCAGCCCCAGCATTTT. Encoded protein: CASSLAGGQQPQHF. The rearrangement joins TRBV7-9 to TRBJ1-5; tentative D call: TRBD1 (6 bases). Germline V lookup: CDR1 SEHNR, CDR2 FQNEAQ (reference sequence). Trimming took off 0 bases at V and 7 bases at J, with 10 bases between the two ends. The CDR3 is 14 residues long.

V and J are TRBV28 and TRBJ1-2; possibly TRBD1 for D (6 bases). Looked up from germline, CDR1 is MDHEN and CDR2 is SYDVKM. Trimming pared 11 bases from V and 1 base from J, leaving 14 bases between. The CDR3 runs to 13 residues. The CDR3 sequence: CALAGADNYGYTF. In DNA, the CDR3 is TGTGCCCTAGCGGGGGCGGATAACTATGGCTACACCTTC.

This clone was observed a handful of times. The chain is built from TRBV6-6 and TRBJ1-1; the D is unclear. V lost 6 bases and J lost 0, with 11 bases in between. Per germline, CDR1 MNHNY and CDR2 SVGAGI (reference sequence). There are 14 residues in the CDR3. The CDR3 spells CASSPQFMNTEAFF. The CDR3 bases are TGTGCCAGCAGCCCACAGTTTATGAACACTGAAGCTTTCTTT.

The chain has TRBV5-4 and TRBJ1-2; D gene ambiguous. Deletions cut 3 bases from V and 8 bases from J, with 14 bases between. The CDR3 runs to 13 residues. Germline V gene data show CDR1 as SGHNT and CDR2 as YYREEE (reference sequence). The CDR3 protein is CASSYAGGSGYTF. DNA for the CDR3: TGTGCCAGCAGCTACGCTGGCGGGTCAGGCTACACCTTC.

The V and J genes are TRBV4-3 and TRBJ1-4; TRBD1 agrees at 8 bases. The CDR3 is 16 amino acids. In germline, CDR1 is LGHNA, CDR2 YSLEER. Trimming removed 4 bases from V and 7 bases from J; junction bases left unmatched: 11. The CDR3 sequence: CASSPPIQTGVEKLFF. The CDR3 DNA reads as TGCGCCAGCAGCCCACCCATCCAGACAGGGGTTGAAAAACTGTTTTTT.

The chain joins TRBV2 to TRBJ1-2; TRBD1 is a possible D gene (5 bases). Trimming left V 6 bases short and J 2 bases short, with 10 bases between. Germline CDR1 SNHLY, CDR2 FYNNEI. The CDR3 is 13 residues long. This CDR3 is CASSREGNYGYTF. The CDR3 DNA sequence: TGTGCCAGCAGCAGAGAGGGGAACTATGGCTACACCTTC.

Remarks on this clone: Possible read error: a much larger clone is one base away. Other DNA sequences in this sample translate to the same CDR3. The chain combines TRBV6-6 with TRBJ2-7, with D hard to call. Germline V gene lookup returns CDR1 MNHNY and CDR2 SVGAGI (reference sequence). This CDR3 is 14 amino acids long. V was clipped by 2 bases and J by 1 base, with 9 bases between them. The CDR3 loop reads CASSYVAVSYEQYF. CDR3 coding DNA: TGTGCCAGCAGTTACGTCGCAGTTTCCTACGAGCAGTACTTC.

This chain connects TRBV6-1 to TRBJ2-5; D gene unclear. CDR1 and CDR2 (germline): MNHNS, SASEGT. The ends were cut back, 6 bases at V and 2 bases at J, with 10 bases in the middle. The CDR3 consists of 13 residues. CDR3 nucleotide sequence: TGTGCCAGCAGCAAACGGGTTCAAGAGACCCAGTACTTC. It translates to CASSKRVQETQYF.

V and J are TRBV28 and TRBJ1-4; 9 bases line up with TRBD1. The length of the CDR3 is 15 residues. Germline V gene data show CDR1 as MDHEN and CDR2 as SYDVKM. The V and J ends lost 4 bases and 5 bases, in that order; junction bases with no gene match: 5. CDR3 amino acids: CASSSAGTGNEKLFF. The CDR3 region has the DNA TGTGCCAGCAGTTCAGCCGGGACAGGGAATGAAAAACTGTTTTTT.

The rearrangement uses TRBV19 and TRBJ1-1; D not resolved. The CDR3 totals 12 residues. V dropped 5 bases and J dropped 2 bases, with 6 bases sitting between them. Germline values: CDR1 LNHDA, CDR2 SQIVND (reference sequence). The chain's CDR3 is CASSGRNTEAFF. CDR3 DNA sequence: TGTGCCAGTAGTGGAAGAAACACTGAAGCTTTCTTT.

The CDR3 DNA is TGTGCCAGCAGACAGGGGGCAGCTAATGAAAAACTGTTTTTT. It translates to CASRQGAANEKLFF. The chain uses TRBV6-1 and TRBJ1-4, with 9 bases identical to TRBD1. The CDR3 runs 14 residues. The germline V gene encodes CDR1 MNHNS and CDR2 SASEGT. J was trimmed by 3 bases and V by 6 bases; bases with no gene match: 2.

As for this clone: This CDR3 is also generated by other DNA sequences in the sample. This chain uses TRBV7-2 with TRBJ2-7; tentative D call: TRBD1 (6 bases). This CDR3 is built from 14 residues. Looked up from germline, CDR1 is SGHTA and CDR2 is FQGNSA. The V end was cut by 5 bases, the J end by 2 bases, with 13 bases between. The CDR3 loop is CASSLLGGAYEQYF. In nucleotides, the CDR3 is TGTGCCAGCAGCCTCCTAGGGGGAGCCTACGAGCAGTACTTC.

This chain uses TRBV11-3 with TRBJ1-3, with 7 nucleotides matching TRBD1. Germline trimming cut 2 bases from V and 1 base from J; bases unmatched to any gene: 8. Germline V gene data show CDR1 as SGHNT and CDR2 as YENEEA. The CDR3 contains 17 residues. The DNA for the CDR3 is TGTGCCAGCAGCTTACAAGACAGGGAGTCATCTGGAAACACCATATATTTT. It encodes CASSLQDRESSGNTIYF. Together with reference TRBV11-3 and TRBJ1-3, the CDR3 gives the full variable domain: EAGVVQSPRYKIIEKKQPVAFWCNPISGHNTLYWYLQNLGQGPELLIRYENEEAVDDSQLPKDRFSAERLKGVDSTLKIQPAELGDSAVYLCASSLQDRESSGNTIYFGEGSWLTVV.

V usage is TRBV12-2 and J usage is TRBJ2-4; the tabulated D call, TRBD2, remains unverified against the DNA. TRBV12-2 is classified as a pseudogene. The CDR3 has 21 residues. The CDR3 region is CASRLASPGTSGRVGKNIQYF. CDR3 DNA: TGTGCAAGTCGCTTAGCCTCACCCGGGACTAGCGGGAGAGTGGGCAAAAACATTCAGTACTTC.

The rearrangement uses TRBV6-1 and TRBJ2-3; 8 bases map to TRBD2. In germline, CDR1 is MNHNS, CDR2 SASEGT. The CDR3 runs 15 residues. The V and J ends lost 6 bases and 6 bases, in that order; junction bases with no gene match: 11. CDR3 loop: CASRGGAGGDDTQYF. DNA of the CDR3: TGTGCCAGCAGGGGCGGGGCGGGAGGCGACGATACGCAGTATTTT.

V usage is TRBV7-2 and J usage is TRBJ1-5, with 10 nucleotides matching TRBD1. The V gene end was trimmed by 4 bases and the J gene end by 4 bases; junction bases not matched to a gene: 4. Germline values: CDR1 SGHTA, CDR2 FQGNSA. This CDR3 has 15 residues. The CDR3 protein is CASSSPGQGNQPQHF. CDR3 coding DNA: TGTGCCAGCAGCTCGCCGGGACAGGGGAATCAGCCCCAGCATTTT.

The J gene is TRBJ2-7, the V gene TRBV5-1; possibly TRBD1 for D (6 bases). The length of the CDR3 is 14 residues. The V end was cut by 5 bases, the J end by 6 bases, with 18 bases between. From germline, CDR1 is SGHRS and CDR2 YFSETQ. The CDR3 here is CASRLTGGSIEQYF. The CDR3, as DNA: TGCGCCAGCAGATTGACAGGCGGAAGTATCGAGCAGTACTTC. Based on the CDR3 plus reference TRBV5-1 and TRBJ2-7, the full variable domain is KAGVTQTPRYLIKTRGQQVTLSCSPISGHRSVSWYQQTPGQGLQFLFEYFSETQRNKGNFPGRFSGRQFSNSRSEMNVSTLELGDSALYLCASRLTGGSIEQYFGPGTRLTVT.